Listed below are T cell receptor beta chains from one sample, sequenced in a study of blood T cell repertoires in COVID-19. Some clones are missing from TCRdb's copy, which holds only in-frame ones; the method was immunoSEQ multiplex PCR. The sample yields fewer than 50,000 clones, about four fifths seen once. The sequenced sample was peripheral blood. These receptors all stem from a human donor in a cohort sampled during active COVID-19. The CDR3 runs from the conserved cysteine through the conserved F or W. D genes are given only for firm matches. The size of a clone is reported for some rows only, either as once, few or many, or as a class for expanded clones.

d_gene | j_gene | len | abundance | v_gene | CDR3nt | CDR3aa
NA | TRBJ2-7 | 16 | few | TRBV4-2 | TGTGCCAGCAGCCAAGATTTAGGAGCGTACTCCTACGAGCAGTACTTC | CASSQDLGAYSYEQYF
NA | TRBJ2-5 | 12 | NA | TRBV7-2 | TGTGCCAGCAGCTTAGTGAGGGAGACCCAGTACTTC | CASSLVRETQYF
NA | TRBJ2-7 | 16 | NA | TRBV20-1 | TGCAGTGCTAGTAACGTGGAGGGAGGTCCTGCGAGCGAGCAGTACTTC | CSASNVEGGPASEQYF
TRBD2 | TRBJ2-2 | 17 | NA | TRBV4-2 | TGTGCCAGCAGCCAAGATCGAAGCGGGGTGAACACCGGGGAGCTGTTTTTT | CASSQDRSGVNTGELFF
TRBD2 | TRBJ2-5 | 15 | few | TRBV5-1 | TGCGCCAGCAGCTCCCAGGGCGGGAGGGAGGAGACCCAGTACTTC | CASSSQGGREETQYF
NA | TRBJ2-2 | 16 | NA | TRBV5-4 | TGTGCCAGCAGCTCCGGCGGGGAAGGGGTTGCCGGGGAGCTGTTTTTT | CASSSGGEGVAGELFF
NA | TRBJ1-1 | 14 | NA | TRBV2 | TGTGCCAGCAACCCGGGGCGGGGGGAGACTGAAGCTTTCTTT | CASNPGRGETEAFF
TRBD2 | TRBJ2-7 | 15 | NA | TRBV29-1 | TGCAGCGTCGGCCCCTCCACGGGAGGGATCTACGAGCAGTACTTC | CSVGPSTGGIYEQYF
NA | TRBJ2-7 | 15 | NA | TRBV19 | TGTGCCAGTAGTATTCCCCGGGAGAAGGGCTACGAGCAGTACTTC | CASSIPREKGYEQYF
NA | TRBJ2-3 | 16 | NA | TRBV9 | TGTGCCAGCAGCGTAGGTAGAGCGTCTAGCACAGATACGCAGTATTTT | CASSVGRASSTDTQYF
NA | TRBJ2-7 | 14 | NA | TRBV6-5 | TGTGCCAGCAATTTGGGCAGGCGCGCCTACGAGCAGTACTTC | CASNLGRRAYEQYF
NA | TRBJ1-6 | 14 | NA | TRBV5-1 | TGCGCCAGCAGCTTACTGGGGGCGGATTCACCCCTCCACTTT | CASSLLGADSPLHF
TRBD1 | TRBJ1-5 | 14 | NA | TRBV29-1 | TGCAGCGTTGCCGGGACAGGGGTTACTCAGCCCCAGCATTTT | CSVAGTGVTQPQHF
TRBD1 | TRBJ2-2 | 16 | NA | TRBV3-1/TRBV3-2 | TGTGCCAGCAGCCAGAGAGGACAGGGGATGACCGGGGAGCTGTTTTTT | CASSQRGQGMTGELFF
NA | TRBJ2-3 | 14 | NA | TRBV2 | TGTGCCAGCCGTAGGGAAGGGGGCACAGATACGCAGTATTTT | CASRREGGTDTQYF
TRBD1 | TRBJ2-7 | 13 | NA | TRBV7-3 | TGTGCCAGCAGCATGGACAGGGATGGGGAGCAGTACTTC | CASSMDRDGEQYF
TRBD1 | TRBJ1-2 | 14 | NA | TRBV6-5 | TGTGCCAGCAGTTACGGACAGGGGGGTAGAGGCTACACCTTC | CASSYGQGGRGYTF
NA | TRBJ1-5 | 13 | NA | TRBV21-1 | TGTGCCAGCAAGGACAGGGTGCCTCAGCCCCAGCATTTT | CASKDRVPQPQHF
TRBD2 | TRBJ2-1 | 15 | NA | TRBV2 | TGTGCCAGCAGTGACGGGCTAGCGGGAGTAGGAGAGCAGTTCTTC | CASSDGLAGVGEQFF
NA | TRBJ2-2 | 15 | NA | TRBV12-5 | TGTGCTAGTGGTTTGGTAACGGGGGGCTCCGGGGAGCTGTTTTTT | CASGLVTGGSGELFF
TRBD1 | TRBJ1-6 | 16 | NA | TRBV6-6 | TGTGCCAGCAGTTACTCGAGACAGGGGGCAAATTCACCCCTCCACTTT | CASSYSRQGANSPLHF
NA | TRBJ2-7 | 16 | NA | TRBV3-1/TRBV3-2 | TGTGCCAGCAGCCAAGATGGAGGGGTCGTGTCCTACGAGCAGTACTTC | CASSQDGGVVSYEQYF
TRBD1 | TRBJ1-2 | 15 | NA | TRBV29-1 | TGCAGCGTGGGATTTGTTACAGGGGGAATTTTCGGCTACACCTTC | CSVGFVTGGIFGYTF
NA | TRBJ1-1 | 14 | NA | TRBV29-1 | TGCAGCGCCCGCATTTCGACAGGAAACACTGAAGCTTTCTTT | CSARISTGNTEAFF
NA | TRBJ2-1 | 14 | NA | TRBV18 | TGTGCCAGCTCACCCCGGGACACACACAATGAGCAGTTCTTC | CASSPRDTHNEQFF
TRBD1 | TRBJ1-6 | 15 | NA | TRBV19 | TGTGCCAGTAGTAACCAGGGGGTCTCGGGTTCACCCCTCCACTTT | CASSNQGVSGSPLHF
NA | TRBJ1-1 | 12 | NA | TRBV5-8 | TGTGCCAGCAGCTTGTGGGCGGGTGAAGCTTTCTTT | CASSLWAGEAFF
NA | TRBJ1-6 | 15 | NA | TRBV5-6 | TGTGCCAGCAGCTCCAATACAGGGTTAATCTCACCCCTCCACTTT | CASSSNTGLISPLHF
TRBD1 | TRBJ1-2 | 15 | NA | TRBV7-6 | TGTGCCAGCAGCTTAGCGACGACAGGGGTGGGCGGCTACACCTTC | CASSLATTGVGGYTF
TRBD2 | TRBJ2-3 | 17 | NA | TRBV30 | TGTGCCTGGAGTCCCCTAACTAGCGGTAGAATCACAGATACGCAGTATTTT | CAWSPLTSGRITDTQYF
TRBD2 | TRBJ2-2 | 14 | NA | TRBV30 | TGTGCCTGGAGTGTAGCGGGAGCGAACGGGGAGCTGTTTTTT | CAWSVAGANGELFF
NA | TRBJ2-2 | 15 | NA | TRBV6-1 | TGTGCCAGCAGTGACGTCTCAGCGAACACCGGGGAGCTGTTTTTT | CASSDVSANTGELFF
TRBD1 | TRBJ1-3 | 17 | NA | TRBV18 | TGTGCCAGCTCACAGGGGACAGAGGGTTACTCTGGAAACACCATATATTTT | CASSQGTEGYSGNTIYF
NA | TRBJ1-1 | 14 | NA | TRBV3-1/TRBV3-2 | TGTGCCAGCAGCCAAGAGGGGCCGAACACTGAAGCTTTCTTT | CASSQEGPNTEAFF
TRBD2 | TRBJ2-1 | 16 | NA | TRBV29-1 | TGCAGCGTTGATATCGGACTAGCGGGAGGCTACAATGAGCAGTTCTTC | CSVDIGLAGGYNEQFF
NA | TRBJ2-5 | 11 | NA | TRBV28 | TGTGCCAGCACCACACAGAGGACCCAGTACTTC | CASTTQRTQYF
TRBD2 | TRBJ2-3 | 16 | few | TRBV6-1 | TGTGCCAGCAGTGAACTGCTAGCGGGAGACACAGATACGCAGTATTTT | CASSELLAGDTDTQYF
TRBD2 | TRBJ2-3 | 16 | NA | TRBV6-1 | TGTGCCAGCAGTGACCTAGCGGGAAGAGGTGCAGATACGCAGTATTTT | CASSDLAGRGADTQYF
NA | TRBJ1-3 | 13 | NA | TRBV27 | TGTGCCAGCAGTTTAGCGGGCGGGAACACCATATATTTT | CASSLAGGNTIYF
TRBD1 | TRBJ1-2 | 15 | NA | TRBV19 | TGTGCCAGTAGTGCGGGACAGCTTTCTAACTATGGCTACACCTTC | CASSAGQLSNYGYTF
NA | TRBJ2-1 | 14 | NA | TRBV19 | TGTGCCAGTAGTAATTTCCTACTAAACAATGAGCAGTTCTTC | CASSNFLLNNEQFF
TRBD1 | TRBJ2-7 | 14 | NA | TRBV20-1 | TGCAGTGCTAGTAGGTCAGGGGGCGGACTGGAGCAGTACTTC | CSASRSGGGLEQYF
TRBD1 | TRBJ2-1 | 14 | NA | TRBV27 | TGTGCCAGCAGTTTAGACAGGGGGTACAATGAGCAGTTCTTC | CASSLDRGYNEQFF
NA | TRBJ1-6 | 16 | NA | TRBV3-1/TRBV3-2 | TGTGCCAGCAGCCAATACGCCGGGCGGGAAAATTCACCCCTCCACTTT | CASSQYAGRENSPLHF
NA | TRBJ1-3 | 16 | few | TRBV7-9 | TGTGCCAGCAGCGCCGCAGCAGGCAGCTCTGGAAACACCATATATTTT | CASSAAAGSSGNTIYF
NA | TRBJ2-1 | 13 | NA | TRBV29-1 | TGCAGCGTTGAGGGTGGAAACGGGTATGAGCAGTTCTTC | CSVEGGNGYEQFF
NA | TRBJ2-7 | 11 | NA | TRBV29-1 | TGCAGCGTTTTACAGGGTACCGAGCAGTACTTC | CSVLQGTEQYF
TRBD2 | TRBJ2-1 | 16 | NA | TRBV10-1 | TGCGCCAGCAGCGACCCTTGGGCGGGAGGTAACAATGAGCAGTTCTTC | CASSDPWAGGNNEQFF